This TCR beta chain was recorded in a study of beta chain features in type 1 diabetes. The study, taken as a whole, reports: Moderate but significant shortening of TCRB CDR3s was recorded in all four CD4+ subsets from Type 1 diabetes patients.

Sequenced material consisted of expressed TCRB transcripts (all of the isolated RNA was reverse transcribed). Only in-frame clones appear in the TCRdb table, and some are missing; sequencing was by immunoSEQ multiplex PCR. The repertoire holds around 250,000 clones, approximately 13% seen once, with approximately 0.02% in the top ten. Sampling consisted of one heparinised blood draw per donor, averaging around 110 mL. Sorting with CD45RO/CCR7/CD25/CD127/CD95/CD27 yielded naive, central memory, regulatory and stem-like memory CD4+ cells. The germline V and J ends were trimmed by 1 base and 4 bases, with 8 bases remaining between them. The germline CDR1 and CDR2 sequences are SEHNR and FQNEAQ (reference sequence). The CDR3 has 14 residues. The sample holds a few counts of this clone. Antigen unknown.

The V and J genes are TRBV7-9 and TRBJ1-5; D gene uncertain. Sequencing was carried out using naive CD4+ T cells from blood. The sequence was collected from a young man with type 1 diabetes. The CDR3 nucleotides are TGTGCCAGCAGCTTAGGCGACTTGAATCAGCCCCAGCATTTT. This sequence encodes CASSLGDLNQPQHF.